This T cell receptor (beta chain) is drawn from a study of T cells in Graves' hyperthyroidism and ophthalmopathy. The wider study: Peripheral blood sampling occurred at initial diagnosis, before any treatment. Study findings and constraints: A model of 13 V-J features distinguished ophthalmopathy from stable hyperthyroidism. Blood also showed most of the thyroid clonotypes that were expanded above 0.001.

Disease duration was under 3 months in the ophthalmopathy patients, who also had a Clinical Activity Score of at least 3 and a NOSPECS grade of at least 4. Germline loops: CDR1 SGHRS, CDR2 YFSETQ. The CDR3 totals 15 residues. Trimming shortened V by 0 bases and J by 5 bases, and 14 bases separated the two germline ends. Researchers took RNA transcripts and amplified the TCR beta CDR3 regions from them. First-round RT-PCR with HTBI primers amplified the TCR CDR3 region. TCRdb re-derived calls from the multiplex PCR reads in MiXCR, one entry per CDR3 protein. The sample yields approximately 300,000 distinct CDR3 sequences, over 15% seen once. This clonotype was seen more than once but under ten times. Its antigen is not known.

The V and J genes are TRBV5-1 and TRBJ2-5; D possibly corresponds to TRBD2 (5 bases). The specimen sequenced was blood. This TCR derives from a woman between 55 and 75 years old with Graves' ophthalmopathy. The CDR3 DNA follows: TGCGCCAGCAGCTTGGATCGAGGGAGTTGGGAGACCCAGTACTTC. Its translation: CASSLDRGSWETQYF.